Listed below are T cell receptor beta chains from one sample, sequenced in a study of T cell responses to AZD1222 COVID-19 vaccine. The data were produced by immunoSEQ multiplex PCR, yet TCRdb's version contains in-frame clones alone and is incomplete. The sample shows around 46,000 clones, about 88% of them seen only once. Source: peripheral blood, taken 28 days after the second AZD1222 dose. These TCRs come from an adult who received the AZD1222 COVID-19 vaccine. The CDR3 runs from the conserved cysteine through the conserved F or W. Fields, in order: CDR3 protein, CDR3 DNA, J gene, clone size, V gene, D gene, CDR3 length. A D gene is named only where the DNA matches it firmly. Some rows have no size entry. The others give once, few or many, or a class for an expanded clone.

CASSEGQGRYNEQFF	TGTGCCAGCAGTGAAGGACAGGGGCGATACAATGAGCAGTTCTTC	TRBJ2-1	.	TRBV2	TRBD1	15
CASSSMGARGQYF	TGTGCCAGCAGCTCCATGGGCGCTCGGGGCCAGTACTTC	TRBJ2-5	.	TRBV7-2	.	13
CASSHLPSSYDSPLHF	TGTGCCAGCAGCCACCTACCGAGCTCCTATGATTCACCCCTCCACTTT	TRBJ1-6	.	TRBV14	.	16
CASSQETSGSGYNEQFF	TGCGCCAGCAGCCAAGAAACTAGCGGATCTGGGTACAATGAGCAGTTCTTC	TRBJ2-1	.	TRBV4-1	TRBD2	17
CASSLYRSENYGYTF	TGTGCCAGCAGCTTGTATCGGTCAGAAAACTATGGCTACACCTTC	TRBJ1-2	.	TRBV5-4	.	15
CATSNPTGAVYGYTF	TGTGCCACCAGTAACCCGACAGGGGCAGTCTATGGCTACACCTTC	TRBJ1-2	.	TRBV24-1	TRBD1	15
CSVEPESSYEQYF	TGCAGCGTTGAACCTGAAAGCTCCTACGAGCAGTACTTC	TRBJ2-7	.	TRBV29-1	.	13
CASSQEGREGYTF	TGTGCCAGCAGCCAAGAGGGGAGGGAAGGCTACACCTTC	TRBJ1-2	.	TRBV3-1/TRBV3-2	.	13
CASRGRDRGLIQYNQPQHF	TGTGCCAGCAGGGGCAGGGACAGGGGGCTCATACAGTACAATCAGCCCCAGCATTTT	TRBJ1-5	.	TRBV28	TRBD1	19
CASSLANRGDDGYTF	TGCGCCAGCAGCTTGGCCAATCGGGGTGATGATGGCTACACCTTC	TRBJ1-2	.	TRBV5-1	.	15
CAISDNLGNSNQPQHF	TGTGCCATCAGTGATAACTTAGGAAATAGCAATCAGCCCCAGCATTTT	TRBJ1-5	.	TRBV10-3	.	16
CASSLQETQYF	TGTGCCAGCAGCTTACAAGAGACCCAGTACTTC	TRBJ2-5	.	TRBV7-9	.	11
CASSVLRNTEAFF	TGTGCCAGCAGCGTACTCAGGAACACTGAAGCTTTCTTT	TRBJ1-1	.	TRBV9	.	13
CASGQGGNTEAFF	TGTGCCAGCGGTCAGGGGGGGAACACTGAAGCTTTCTTT	TRBJ1-1	once	TRBV3-1/TRBV3-2	TRBD1	13
CASSPGRDSKAFF	TGTGCCAGCAGTCCTGGGCGAGACAGCAAAGCTTTCTTT	TRBJ1-1	.	TRBV28	.	13
CASSLTGERSEAFF	TGTGCCAGCAGCTTAACAGGGGAGAGGAGTGAAGCTTTCTTT	TRBJ1-1	.	TRBV7-9	TRBD1	14
CASREDSGRLHEQYF	TGTGCCAGCAGAGAAGACAGTGGGCGTCTCCACGAGCAGTACTTC	TRBJ2-7	few	TRBV6-1	.	15
CASSPTPAANYGYTF	TGTGCCAGCAGTCCGACCCCAGCCGCTAACTATGGCTACACCTTC	TRBJ1-2	once	TRBV7-6	.	15
CASSLRRTEGEQFF	TGTGCCAGCAGTCTACGCAGGACGGAGGGTGAGCAGTTCTTC	TRBJ2-1	.	TRBV28	.	14
CASSIPQGSGQPQHF	TGTGCCAGTAGTATTCCACAGGGAAGCGGTCAGCCCCAGCATTTT	TRBJ1-5	.	TRBV19	.	15
CASSQGAPRTSGTYTDTQYF	TGTGCCAGCAGCCAAGGGGCTCCGAGGACTAGCGGGACATACACAGATACGCAGTATTTT	TRBJ2-3	.	TRBV4-2	TRBD2	20
CASSSVYGYTF	TGTGCCAGCAGCTCCGTTTACGGCTACACCTTC	TRBJ1-2	.	TRBV4-2	.	11
CASSYRRDLLDEQYF	TGTGCCAGCAGTTATAGGCGGGACCTCCTTGACGAGCAGTACTTC	TRBJ2-7	once	TRBV6-5	.	15
CASSQSERRTEAFF	TGTGCCAGCAGCCAATCGGAGAGGAGAACTGAAGCTTTCTTT	TRBJ1-1	.	TRBV3-1/TRBV3-2	.	14
CATSRQDSNQPQHF	TGTGCCACCTCCCGACAGGATAGCAATCAGCCCCAGCATTTT	TRBJ1-5	.	TRBV6-5	.	14
CASSPGTEAEKLFF	TGTGCCAGCAGCCCCGGGACAGAGGCCGAAAAACTGTTTTTT	TRBJ1-4	.	TRBV6-1	TRBD1	14
CASSAPGQTIKYF	TGTGCCAGCAGCGCTCCGGGACAAACAATTAAGTACTTC	TRBJ2-5	.	TRBV9	.	13
CATSDPTHGGYTF	TGTGCCACCAGTGACCCAACACATGGTGGCTACACCTTC	TRBJ1-2	once	TRBV24-1	.	13
CAISESLLAGISYNEQFF	TGTGCCATCAGTGAGTCATTACTAGCGGGGATATCCTACAATGAGCAGTTCTTC	TRBJ2-1	.	TRBV10-3	TRBD2	18
CASSLSPPGRGSYEQYF	TGCGCCAGCAGCTTGAGCCCTCCAGGGAGGGGCTCCTACGAGCAGTACTTC	TRBJ2-7	.	TRBV5-1	TRBD2	17
CASSPSSAYNEQFF	TGTGCCAGCAGCCCCTCTAGCGCCTACAATGAGCAGTTCTTC	TRBJ2-1	.	TRBV7-2	.	14
CASSPSGRGVLKFF	TGTGCCAGCAGTCCCTCGGGACGCGGGGTCTTGAAGTTCTTC	TRBJ2-1	few	TRBV28	.	14
CSVPGLGQETQYF	TGCAGCGTCCCGGGACTAGGACAAGAGACCCAGTACTTC	TRBJ2-5	once	TRBV29-1	TRBD2	13
CASSLRQGTSKTQYF	TGCGCCAGCAGCTTGCGGCAGGGCACCTCCAAGACCCAGTACTTC	TRBJ2-5	.	TRBV5-1	.	15
CASSVNRGLVSTDTQYF	TGTGCCAGCAGCGTAAACAGGGGGTTGGTTAGCACAGATACGCAGTATTTT	TRBJ2-3	.	TRBV5-4	TRBD1	17
CASRFYYTQYF	TGTGCCAGCAGGTTCTATTATACGCAGTATTTT	TRBJ2-3	.	TRBV28	.	11
CASSDRGQFVSLHF	TGTGCCAGCAGCGACCGGGGACAGTTCGTATCCCTCCACTTT	TRBJ1-6	once	TRBV3-1/TRBV3-2	TRBD1	14
CASRFGGVISPLHF	TGCGCCAGCAGGTTCGGAGGGGTAATTTCACCCCTCCACTTT	TRBJ1-6	.	TRBV5-1	.	14
CASKSGEVSNQPQHF	TGTGCCAGCAAGTCTGGGGAAGTGAGCAATCAGCCCCAGCATTTT	TRBJ1-5	.	TRBV7-9	.	15
CASRPQGNYGYTF	TGTGCCAGCAGACCACAGGGAAACTATGGCTACACCTTC	TRBJ1-2	.	TRBV6-5	.	13
CSASGAGTGSLAKNIQYF	TGCAGTGCTAGTGGGGCGGGCACCGGTTCTCTAGCCAAAAACATTCAGTACTTC	TRBJ2-4	.	TRBV20-1	.	18
CASSVWPKGAKDTQYF	TGTGCCAGCAGCGTATGGCCTAAGGGGGCGAAAGATACGCAGTATTTT	TRBJ2-3	.	TRBV9	TRBD1	16
CASREDTYEQYF	TGTGCCAGCAGGGAAGATACCTACGAGCAGTACTTC	TRBJ2-7	once	TRBV27	.	12
CASSYSSSNEKLFF	TGTGCCAGCAGTTACTCGTCTTCCAATGAAAAACTGTTTTTT	TRBJ1-4	.	TRBV6-5	.	14
CATSAGETQYF	TGTGCCACCAGTGCTGGGGAGACCCAGTACTTC	TRBJ2-5	.	TRBV24-1	.	11
CASSQGTGSGTDTQYF	TGTGCCAGCAGCCAAGGGACAGGGTCGGGCACAGATACGCAGTATTTT	TRBJ2-3	once	TRBV4-2	TRBD1	16
CASTQGIGFNEQYF	TGTGCCAGCACTCAGGGAATAGGTTTTAACGAGCAGTACTTC	TRBJ2-7	.	TRBV2	.	14
CASSPNLANYGYTF	TGTGCCAGCAGCCCAAATTTGGCTAACTATGGCTACACCTTC	TRBJ1-2	.	TRBV5-6	.	14
CASSLLRGGEAFF	TGTGCCAGCAGCCTGCTCAGGGGGGGTGAAGCTTTCTTT	TRBJ1-1	few	TRBV7-3	TRBD1	13
CASSRGLRIFAGYEQYF	TGCGCCAGCAGCCGGGGCCTCCGGATTTTTGCGGGCTACGAGCAGTACTTC	TRBJ2-7	.	TRBV5-1	.	17
CASSSPYEQYF	TGTGCCAGCAGCTCCCCCTACGAGCAGTACTTC	TRBJ2-7	.	TRBV11-2	.	11